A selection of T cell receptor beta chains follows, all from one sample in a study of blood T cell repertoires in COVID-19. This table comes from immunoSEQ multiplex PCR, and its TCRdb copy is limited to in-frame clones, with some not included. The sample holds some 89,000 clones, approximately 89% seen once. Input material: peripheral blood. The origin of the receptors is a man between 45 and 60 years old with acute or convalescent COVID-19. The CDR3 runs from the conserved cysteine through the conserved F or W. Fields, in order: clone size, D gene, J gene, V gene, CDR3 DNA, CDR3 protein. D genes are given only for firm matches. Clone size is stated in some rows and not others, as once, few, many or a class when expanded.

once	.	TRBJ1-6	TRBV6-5	TGTGCCAGCAGTCCCCAGGGTATTGGGTCACCCCTCCACTTT	CASSPQGIGSPLHF
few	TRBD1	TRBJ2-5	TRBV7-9	TGTGCCAGCAGCTTCGGGACAGGGGGCACGGTCCGTCAGGAGACCCAGTACTTC	CASSFGTGGTVRQETQYF
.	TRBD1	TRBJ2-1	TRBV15	TGTGCCACCAGCAGAGAGGACAGGGGGTACAACAATGAGCAGTTCTTC	CATSREDRGYNNEQFF
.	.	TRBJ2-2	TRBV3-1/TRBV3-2	TGTGCCAGCAGCAGGAGTTTAACCGGGGAGCTGTTTTTT	CASSRSLTGELFF
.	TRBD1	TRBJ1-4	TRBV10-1	TGCGCCGGGGGAACAGGGGCTGCGGAAAAACTGTTTTTT	CAGGTGAAEKLFF
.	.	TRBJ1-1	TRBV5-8	TGTGCCAGCACCATTGCGGGGGCTTTGAACACTGAAGCTTTCTTT	CASTIAGALNTEAFF
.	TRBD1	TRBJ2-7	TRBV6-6	TGTGCCAGCAGTTGGCAAACCGGGACAGGCTACGAGCAGTACTTC	CASSWQTGTGYEQYF
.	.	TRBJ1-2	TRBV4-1	TGCGCCAGCAGCTTAAGGACAGATGATGGCTACACCTTC	CASSLRTDDGYTF
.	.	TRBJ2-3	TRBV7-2	TGTGCCAGCAGTAGACAGTCTGGCGCAGATACGCAGTATTTT	CASSRQSGADTQYF
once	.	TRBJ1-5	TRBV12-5	TGTGCTAGTGCTCAGGGGAACAATCAGCCCCAGCATTTT	CASAQGNNQPQHF
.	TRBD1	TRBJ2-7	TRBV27	TGTGCCAGCAGCCTACAGGGGACCGAGCAGTACTTC	CASSLQGTEQYF
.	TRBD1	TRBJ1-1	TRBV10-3	TGTGCCATCAAATTTGACAGGGGGGCTGAAGCTTTCTTT	CAIKFDRGAEAFF
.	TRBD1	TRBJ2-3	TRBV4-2	TGTGCCAGCAGCCCTGATGGACAGGGGGCGGCAGATACGCAGTATTTT	CASSPDGQGAADTQYF
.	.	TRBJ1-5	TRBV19	TGTGCCAGTAGTATAGGGCAGGGTAATAGACCCCAGCATTTT	CASSIGQGNRPQHF
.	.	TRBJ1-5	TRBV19	TGTGCCAGTAGTATAGGTGGAGCTCGGCAGCCCCAGCATTTT	CASSIGGARQPQHF
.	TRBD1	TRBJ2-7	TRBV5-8	TGTGCCAGCAGCTCAAGACAGGGGAGCGACGAGCAGTACTTC	CASSSRQGSDEQYF
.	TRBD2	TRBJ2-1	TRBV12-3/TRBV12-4	TGTGCCAGCAGGCGACTAGCGGGAGATGAGCAGTTCTTC	CASRRLAGDEQFF
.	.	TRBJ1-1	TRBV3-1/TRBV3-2	TGTGCCAGCAGCCCCTGGTCCCAGCGGGCCACTGAAGCTTTCTTT	CASSPWSQRATEAFF
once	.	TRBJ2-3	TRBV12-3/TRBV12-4	TGTGCCAGCAGTTACTCCCGCACAGATACGCAGTATTTT	CASSYSRTDTQYF
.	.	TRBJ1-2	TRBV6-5	TGTGCCAGCGGGCCCATTGGGTCGGACTATGGCTACACCTTC	CASGPIGSDYGYTF
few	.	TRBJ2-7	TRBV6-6	TGTGCCAGCAGTTACGCCCCCCCCGGGAAATACGAGCAGTACTTC	CASSYAPPGKYEQYF
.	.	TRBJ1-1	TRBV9	TGTGCCAGCAGCGCACAGGGCTTGAGCACTGAAGCTTTCTTT	CASSAQGLSTEAFF
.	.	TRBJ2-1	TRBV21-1	TGTGCCAGCAGCAAAGTAGTACTAGCGGGTAATGAGCAGTTCTTC	CASSKVVLAGNEQFF
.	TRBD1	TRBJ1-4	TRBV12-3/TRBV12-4	TGTGCCAGCAAGGGGGCTGCTAATGAAAAACTGTTTTTT	CASKGAANEKLFF
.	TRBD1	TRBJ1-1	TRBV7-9	TGTGCCAGCAGCTTGAAGGGACAGACCGAAGCTTTCTTT	CASSLKGQTEAFF
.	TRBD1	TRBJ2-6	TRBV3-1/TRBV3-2	TGTGCCAGCAGCAAGACGGGACAGGGGGCCTCTGGGGCCAACGTCCTGACTTTC	CASSKTGQGASGANVLTF
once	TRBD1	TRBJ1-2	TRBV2	TGTGCCGGACGGACAGGGGGGGTCTATGGCTACACCTTC	CAGRTGGVYGYTF
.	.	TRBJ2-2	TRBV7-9	TGTGCCGGGTCTAGATACACCGGGGAGCTGTTTTTT	CAGSRYTGELFF
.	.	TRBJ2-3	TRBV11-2	TGTGCCAGCAGCTTCCAGGCAGGGGACCCTACAGATACGCAGTATTTT	CASSFQAGDPTDTQYF
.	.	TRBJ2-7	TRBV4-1	TGCGCCAGCAGCCAAGAACTAGGAAGCTCCTACGAGCAGTACTTC	CASSQELGSSYEQYF
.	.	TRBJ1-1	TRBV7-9	TGTGCCAGCAGCTTCCGGGTGGACACTGAAGCTTTCTTT	CASSFRVDTEAFF
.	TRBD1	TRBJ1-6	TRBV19	TGTGCCAGTAGTTTCCGGGACAGGGTTTCACCCCTCCACTTT	CASSFRDRVSPLHF
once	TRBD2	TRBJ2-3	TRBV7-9	TGTGCCAGCGCTACAGCGGGAGGGCCGGGGACAGATACGCAGTATTTT	CASATAGGPGTDTQYF
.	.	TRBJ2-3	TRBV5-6	TGTGCCAGCAGCTTCTTGGAGAAATCATCTAGCACAGATACGCAGTATTTT	CASSFLEKSSSTDTQYF
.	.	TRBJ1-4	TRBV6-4	TGTGCCAGCATTAGGCACAGGGCAACTAATGAAAAACTGTTTTTT	CASIRHRATNEKLFF
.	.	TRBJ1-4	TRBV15	TGTGCCACCAGCAGAGATCAGACTAATGAAAAACTGTTTTTT	CATSRDQTNEKLFF
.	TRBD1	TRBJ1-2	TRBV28	TGTGCCAGCAGAACCTCGACAGGGTCAGGGGGCTATGGCTACACCTTC	CASRTSTGSGGYGYTF
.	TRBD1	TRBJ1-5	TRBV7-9	TGTGCCAGCAGTCTAACAGGGGTAGGGAATCAGCCCCAGCATTTT	CASSLTGVGNQPQHF
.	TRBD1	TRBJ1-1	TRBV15	TGTGCCACCAGCAGAGGGACAGGACGGCCTGAAGCTTTCTTT	CATSRGTGRPEAFF
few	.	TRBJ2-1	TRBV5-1	TGCGCCAGCAGGGCGGAGGGTATACTCGGTGAGCAGTTCTTC	CASRAEGILGEQFF
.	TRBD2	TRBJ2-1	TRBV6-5	TGTGCCAGCAGTCGGACTAGCGGGGACTACAATGAGCAGTTCTTC	CASSRTSGDYNEQFF
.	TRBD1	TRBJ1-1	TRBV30	TGTGCCTGGGCACCACAGGGGCGCGGCACTGAAGCTTTCTTT	CAWAPQGRGTEAFF
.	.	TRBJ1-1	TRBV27	TGTGCCAGCAGTTGGGGAGGGAACACTGAAGCTTTCTTT	CASSWGGNTEAFF
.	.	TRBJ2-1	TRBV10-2	TGCGCCAGCAGTGATTGGACAGAGCTGACATACAATGAGCAGTTCTTC	CASSDWTELTYNEQFF
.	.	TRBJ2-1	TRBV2	TGTGCCAGCAGTTTGGAGAGACAGAGGAGCTCCTACAATGAGCAGTTCTTC	CASSLERQRSSYNEQFF
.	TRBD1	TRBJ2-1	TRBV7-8	TGTGCCAGCAGCTTAGGACAGGGTTACAATGAGCAGTTCTTC	CASSLGQGYNEQFF
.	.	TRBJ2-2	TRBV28	TGTGCCAGCAGCCAACTCTACACCGGGGAGCTGTTTTTT	CASSQLYTGELFF
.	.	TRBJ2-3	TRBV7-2	TGTGCCAGCAGCCTGCGTTTCTCGGGTACGCAGTATTTT	CASSLRFSGTQYF
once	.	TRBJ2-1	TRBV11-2	TGTGCCAGCAGGCAACAGGACAATGAGCAGTTCTTC	CASRQQDNEQFF
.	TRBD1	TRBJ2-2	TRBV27	TGTGCCAGCAGGGTCCTTACCGGGACAGGGGGCACCGGGGAGCTGTTTTTT	CASRVLTGTGGTGELFF
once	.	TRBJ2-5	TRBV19	TGTGCCAGTAGTCCGTCGTGGGGGGAAGAGACCCAGTACTTC	CASSPSWGEETQYF
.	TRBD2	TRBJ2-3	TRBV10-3	TGTGCCATCAGTCCGGGAGGAACCACAGATACGCAGTATTTT	CAISPGGTTDTQYF
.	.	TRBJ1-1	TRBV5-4	TGTGCCAGCAGCCCCGGAGCGGTGGGGACTGAAGCTTTCTTT	CASSPGAVGTEAFF
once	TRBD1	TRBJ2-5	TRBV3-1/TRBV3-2	TGTGCCAGCAGCCGAATGACAGGGCTTCAGGAGACCCAGTACTTC	CASSRMTGLQETQYF
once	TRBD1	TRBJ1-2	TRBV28	TGTGCCAGCAGAAACAGGGGGCGCGATGGCTACACCTTC	CASRNRGRDGYTF